Here is one T cell receptor (beta chain) with its context. Measured with immunoSEQ multiplex PCR; TCRdb has only the in-frame clones, and not every one. The data contain around 19,000 clones, roughly 87% of them seen just once; the ten biggest clones take up about 8.3%. The sample is drawn from a study of blood T cell repertoires in COVID-19. Trimming removed 4 bases from V and 2 bases from J; junction bases left unmatched: 10. The CDR3 totals 16 residues. In germline, CDR1 is LNHDA, CDR2 SQIVND (reference sequence). The clonotype was recovered from a human donor in a cohort sampled during active COVID-19. The donor label of this sample is uncertain. Source material: peripheral blood. The genes are TRBV19 and TRBJ2-7; 8 bases line up with TRBD1. The CDR3 DNA reads TGTGCCAGTAGTACCGCTTCAGGGGGCGCCCCCTACGAGCAGTACTTC. This sequence encodes CASSTASGGAPYEQYF.